These 23 T cell receptor beta chains originate from one sample sequenced in a study of neurological immune-mediated disorders. TCRdb fed the 5' RACE reads into MiXCR, producing one record per CDR3 protein. The table has some 56,000 distinct CDR3 sequences, approximately 3.9% seen once. Material: PBMCs. The receptors stem from a man aged 60 to 69 with multiple sclerosis.

This clonotype has a count of ten or more. The chain couples TRBV12-3 or TRBV12-4 to TRBJ2-1, with 8 bases fitting TRBD2. J was trimmed by 6 bases and V by 1 base; bases with no gene match: 8. The CDR3 totals 16 residues. DNA for the CDR3: TGTGCCAGCAGTTTAGGGGGCGGGAGGAACCTCAATGAGCAGTTCTTC. Protein: CASSLGGGRNLNEQFF.

This clonotype was seen many times. This rearrangement joins TRBV5-6 to TRBJ2-5; D possibly corresponds to TRBD1 (6 bases). This CDR3 is 16 amino acids long. Per the germline V gene, CDR1 is SGHDT and CDR2 is YYEEEE. The V and J ends lost 2 bases and 2 bases respectively, with 16 bases between them. CDR3 nucleotides: TGTGCCAGCAGCTTCTTCCGGACAGACAGGCAAGAGACCCAGTACTTC. This translates into CASSFFRTDRQETQYF.

In this sample, this clonotype turned up many times. V usage is TRBV20-1 and J usage is TRBJ2-5; D unclear. Germline V gene sequence: CDR1 DFQATT, CDR2 SNEGSKA (reference sequence). The CDR3 length is 15 residues. V was shortened by 5 bases and J by 2 bases, with 18 bases between the two germline ends. In nucleotides, the CDR3 is TGCAGTGCTCCACGAGCGACCGGGTCTCAAGAGACCCAGTACTTC. The encoded protein is CSAPRATGSQETQYF.

This clonotype was seen ten or more times. V is TRBV7-2 and J is TRBJ1-4; maybe TRBD1 (5 bases). This CDR3 comprises 13 residues. The V end lost 2 bases, the J end lost 7 bases, and 8 bases lay between the germline ends. From germline, CDR1 is SGHTA and CDR2 FQGNSA. For the CDR3, the DNA is TGTGCCAGCAGCTTACAAGGGGCTGAAAAACTGTTTTTT. This gives the protein CASSLQGAEKLFF.

This clonotype was recorded at least ten times. The rearrangement uses TRBV6-1 and TRBJ1-1; 7 bases agree with TRBD1. V trimming: 7 bases; J trimming: 2 bases; junction bases outside the gene matches: 7. The germline gives CDR1 MNHNS, CDR2 SASEGT. CDR3 size: 14 residues. CDR3 bases: TGTGCCAGCAATTGGGACAGCCAAAACACTGAAGCTTTCTTT. This translates into CASNWDSQNTEAFF.

This clonotype has at least ten counts. The rearrangement uses TRBV3-1 and TRBJ2-3; D is possibly TRBD1 (6 bases). Between the trimmed V and J ends, which lost 1 base and 0 bases, there was a span of 11 bases. The germline gives CDR1 LGHDT, CDR2 YNNKEL (reference sequence). The CDR3 has 16 amino acids. CDR3 amino acids: CASSQVDRPSTDTQYF. CDR3 DNA: TGTGCCAGCAGCCAAGTGGACAGACCTAGCACAGATACGCAGTATTTT.

This clonotype has at least ten counts. The gene calls are TRBV15 and TRBJ1-6; TRBD1 might be the D (6 bases). CDR1 LNHNV and CDR2 YYDKDF come from the germline V gene (reference sequence). This CDR3 contains 15 residues. Between the trimmed V and J ends, which lost 0 bases and 10 bases, there was a span of 13 bases. The CDR3 protein is CATSRDNRVGSPLHF. The CDR3 DNA is TGTGCCACCAGCAGAGATAACAGGGTCGGGTCACCCCTCCACTTT.

This clonotype was seen at least ten times. The chain joins TRBV9 to TRBJ2-5; 11 bases match TRBD2. The CDR3 has 15 residues. Germline CDR1 and CDR2: SGDLS and YYNGEE. J was trimmed by 5 bases and V by 2 bases; bases with no gene match: 5. DNA of the CDR3: TGTGCCAGCAGCGTTAGCGGGGGGGCCCTGGAGACCCAGTACTTC. Protein: CASSVSGGALETQYF.

At least ten counts were recorded for this clonotype. The rearrangement joins TRBV28 to TRBJ1-2; TRBD1 might be the D (6 bases). Germline V gene data show CDR1 as MDHEN and CDR2 as SYDVKM. The CDR3 runs to 12 residues. V lost 7 bases, J lost 8 bases, and 14 bases lay in between. CDR3 DNA: TGTGCCAGCATCGAGGGGGAAAACGGCTACACCTTC. It specifies CASIEGENGYTF.

There are many counts of this clonotype. V and J are TRBV12-3 or TRBV12-4 and TRBJ2-7, with D tentatively TRBD1 or TRBD2 (5 bases each). The V and J ends lost 8 bases and 0 bases respectively, with 8 bases between them. The CDR3 contains 12 residues. The CDR3 DNA reads as TGTGCCAGCGTGGGACCCTCCTACGAGCAGTACTTC. Protein sequence: CASVGPSYEQYF.

This clonotype was detected ten times or more. This chain links TRBV7-2 with TRBJ1-2; D gene ambiguous. The germline V gene has CDR1 SGHTA and CDR2 FQGNSA. Between the trimmed V and J ends, which lost 5 bases and 0 bases, there was a span of 10 bases. This CDR3 has 14 residues. CDR3 protein: CASSPPPPNYGYTF. The CDR3 nucleotides read TGTGCCAGCAGCCCTCCGCCCCCTAACTATGGCTACACCTTC. Variable domain in full (rest from reference TRBV7-2 and TRBJ1-2): GAGVSQSPSNKVTEKGKDVELRCDPISGHTALYWYRQSLGQGLEFLIYFQGNSAPDKSGLPSDRFSAERTGGSVSTLTIQRTQQEDSAVYLCASSPPPPNYGYTFGSGTRLTVV.

This clonotype occurred many times. The V gene is TRBV6-2 or TRBV6-3, the J gene TRBJ1-2; D gene unclear. Trimming shortened V by 6 bases and J by 2 bases, and 10 bases separated the two germline ends. CDR3 length: 13 residues. Per the germline V gene, CDR1 is MNHEY and CDR2 is SVGEGT. Written as DNA, the CDR3 is TGTGCCAGCAGGGCCGACGGGAACTATGGCTACACCTTC. It codes for CASRADGNYGYTF.

This clonotype was detected ten times or more. The CDR3 reads CASSILVNEQFF. The CDR3 coding sequence is TGTGCCAGCAGCATACTAGTGAATGAGCAGTTCTTC. The chain carries TRBV3-1 and TRBJ2-1, with a weak D call TRBD2 (5 bases). The CDR3 extends over 12 amino acids. The V and J ends lost 5 bases and 7 bases respectively, with 9 bases between them. Germline values: CDR1 LGHDT, CDR2 YNNKEL (reference sequence).

This clonotype came up many times. J is TRBJ1-6 and V is TRBV7-9, with a weak D call TRBD1 (5 bases). With 2 bases removed from V and 6 bases from J, the gap between germline ends came to 11 bases. CDR3 length equals 15 residues. Germline assignment: CDR1 SEHNR and CDR2 FQNEAQ (reference sequence). Here the CDR3 DNA reads TGTGCCAGCAGCTTAAAAACGACAGCTAATTCACCCCTCCACTTT. It translates to CASSLKTTANSPLHF.

This clonotype was detected many times. V is TRBV20-1 and J is TRBJ2-7; unclear D gene. V was clipped by 5 bases and J by 5 bases, with 19 bases between them. The CDR3 runs 14 residues. Germline V lookup: CDR1 DFQATT, CDR2 SNEGSKA (reference sequence). This chain's CDR3 is CSARPGAFGHEQYF. The CDR3 DNA sequence: TGCAGTGCTCGCCCTGGCGCGTTCGGGCACGAGCAGTACTTC.

This clonotype has at least ten counts. The V and J genes are TRBV6-5 and TRBJ2-1, with D possibly being TRBD1 (6 bases). V gave up 10 bases and J gave up 7 bases, with 17 bases separating them. There are 13 residues in the CDR3. CDR1 MNHEY and CDR2 SVGAGI come from the germline V gene. The CDR3 bases are TGTGCCACCAGGGGCAGGCGGCGGAATGAGCAGTTCTTC. As protein: CATRGRRRNEQFF.

V and J are TRBV6-6 and TRBJ1-5, with 7 positions matching TRBD1. The germline V gene has CDR1 MNHNY and CDR2 SVGAGI (reference sequence). This CDR3 has 15 amino acids. Trimming at V came to 5 bases and at J to 1 base, leaving 5 bases not matched to a gene. DNA of the CDR3: TGTGCCAGCAGTCGACAGGGTACCAGCAATCAGCCCCAGCATTTT. It encodes CASSRQGTSNQPQHF.

This clonotype has a count of ten or more. This chain links TRBV5-1 with TRBJ1-1, with D perhaps TRBD1 (5 bases). In germline, CDR1 is SGHRS, CDR2 YFSETQ. This CDR3 has 13 amino acids. V was clipped by 4 bases and J by 1 base, with 8 bases between them. Written as DNA, the CDR3 is TGCGCCAGCAGCCTGGGACCGAACACTGAAGCTTTCTTT. Translation gives CASSLGPNTEAFF.

Many counts were recorded for this clonotype. In DNA form, the CDR3 reads TGCGCCAGCAGCGTCCGGACAGGGACCACAGATACGCAGTATTTT. Protein: CASSVRTGTTDTQYF. The J gene is TRBJ2-3, the V gene TRBV5-1; 8 nucleotides line up with TRBD1. The CDR3 runs to 15 residues. Trimming removed 4 bases from V and 2 bases from J; junction bases left unmatched: 6. CDR1 SGHRS and CDR2 YFSETQ come from the germline V gene.

The sample holds many counts of this clonotype. J is TRBJ2-7 and V is TRBV5-1; 7 bases are shared with TRBD1. Germline V lookup: CDR1 SGHRS, CDR2 YFSETQ. The V gene end was trimmed by 0 bases and the J gene end by 2 bases; junction bases not matched to a gene: 5. The length of the CDR3 is 15 residues. The CDR3: CASSLEGQWAYEQYF. DNA of the CDR3: TGCGCCAGCAGCTTGGAGGGACAGTGGGCCTACGAGCAGTACTTC.

Many counts were recorded for this clonotype. The CDR3 coding sequence is TGCAGTGCTACCACAGGGAGAAATGAGCAGTTCTTC. This sequence encodes CSATTGRNEQFF. The J gene is TRBJ2-1, the V gene TRBV20-1; a weak D match, TRBD1 (6 bases). The CDR3 extends over 12 amino acids. From germline, CDR1 is DFQATT and CDR2 SNEGSKA (reference sequence). Trimming took off 4 bases at V and 7 bases at J, with 11 bases between the two ends.

This clonotype was counted at least ten times. Here the CDR3 reads CSAPPSGVVNEQFF. CDR3 DNA: TGCAGTGCTCCCCCTAGCGGGGTAGTCAATGAGCAGTTCTTC. V is TRBV20-1 and J is TRBJ2-1, with 9 bases aligning to TRBD2. This CDR3 is 14 amino acids long. V was pared by 5 bases and J by 6 bases, with 8 bases of the junction left unmatched. Germline CDR1 reads DFQATT; CDR2 reads SNEGSKA (reference sequence).

Many counts were recorded for this clonotype. The V and J genes are TRBV6-5 and TRBJ2-3; D may be TRBD1 or TRBD2 (5 bases each). The CDR3 extends over 14 amino acids. Germline assignment: CDR1 MNHEY and CDR2 SVGAGI. With 9 bases removed from V and 1 base from J, the gap between germline ends came to 14 bases. Here the CDR3 DNA reads TGTGCCAGTCTGCCTCTGGGGGGCACAGATACGCAGTATTTT. This gives the protein CASLPLGGTDTQYF.